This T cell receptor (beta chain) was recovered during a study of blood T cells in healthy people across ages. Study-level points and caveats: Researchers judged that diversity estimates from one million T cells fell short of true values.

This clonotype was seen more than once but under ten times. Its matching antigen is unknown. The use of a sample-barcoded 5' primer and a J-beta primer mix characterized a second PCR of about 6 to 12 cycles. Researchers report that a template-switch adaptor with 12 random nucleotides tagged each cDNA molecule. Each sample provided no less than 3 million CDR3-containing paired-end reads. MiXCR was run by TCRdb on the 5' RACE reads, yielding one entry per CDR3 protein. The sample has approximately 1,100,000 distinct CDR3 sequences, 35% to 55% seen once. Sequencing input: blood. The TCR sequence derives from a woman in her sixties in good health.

The CDR3 DNA reads TGTGCCAGCAGTGAAGAGCGGGAATGGACCAAAAACATTCAGTACTTC. Translation gives CASSEEREWTKNIQYF. V is TRBV2 and J is TRBJ2-4; 7 bases map to TRBD2. Germline CDR1 SNHLY, CDR2 FYNNEI. The CDR3 extends over 16 amino acids. Losses at the gene ends were 1 base for V and 2 bases for J; bases not matched to a gene: 5. Supplemented by reference TRBV2 and TRBJ2-4, the full variable domain reads EPEVTQTPSHQVTQMGQEVILRCVPISNHLYFYWYRQILGQKVEFLVSFYNNEISEKSEIFDDQFSVERPDGSNFTLKIRSTKLEDSAMYFCASSEEREWTKNIQYFGAGTRLSVL.